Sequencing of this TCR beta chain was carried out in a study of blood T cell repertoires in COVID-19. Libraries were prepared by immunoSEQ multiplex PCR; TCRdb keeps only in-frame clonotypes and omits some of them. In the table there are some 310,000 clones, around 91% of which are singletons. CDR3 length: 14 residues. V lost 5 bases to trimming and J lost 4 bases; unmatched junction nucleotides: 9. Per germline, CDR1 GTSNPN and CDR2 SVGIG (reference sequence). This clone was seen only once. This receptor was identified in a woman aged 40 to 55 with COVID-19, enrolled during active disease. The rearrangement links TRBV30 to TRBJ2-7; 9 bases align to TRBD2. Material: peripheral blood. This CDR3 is CAWSAGGPSYEQYF. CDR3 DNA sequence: TGTGCCTGGTCGGCGGGAGGGCCCTCGTACGAGCAGTACTTC.